Below, 8 T cell receptor beta chains from the same sample are listed, as sequenced in a study of identical twins. TCRdb redid the calling of the 5' RACE reads with MiXCR, one entry per CDR3 protein. Among 200,000 to 250,000 distinct CDR3 sequences listed, about 14% were seen once. Specimen: memory (CD45RO+) T cells sorted from blood. These receptors all come from a woman aged 18-30 years in good health.

This clonotype has a handful of counts. The chain carries TRBV11-2 and TRBJ1-1; 7 bases fit TRBD1. The CDR3 spans 14 residues. Germline assignment: CDR1 SGHAT and CDR2 FQNNGV. V shed 6 bases and J 0 bases; nucleotides not matched to a gene: 4. The CDR3 DNA reads TGTGCCAGCAGATCGGGACAGTTGAACACTGAAGCTTTCTTT. Its protein is CASRSGQLNTEAFF.

This clonotype was seen repeatedly, ten times or more. This CDR3 reads CASSSPFVDEQFF. The CDR3 DNA reads as TGTGCCAGCAGCTCACCCTTCGTCGATGAGCAGTTCTTC. The chain uses TRBV7-2 and TRBJ2-1; D is uncertain. Germline CDR1 reads SGHTA; CDR2 reads FQGNSA. V lost 4 bases and J 8 bases, leaving 12 bases between the germline ends. The CDR3 is 13 residues long.

A few counts support this clonotype. The gene calls are TRBV30 and TRBJ2-7, with 10 positions matching TRBD2. V shed 5 bases and J 5 bases; nucleotides not matched to a gene: 9. The CDR3 has 14 amino acids. Germline V lookup: CDR1 GTSNPN, CDR2 SVGIG (reference sequence). The CDR3 nucleotides read TGTGCCTGGGCGAGGATAGCGGGAGGCCACGAGCAGTACTTC. Translation gives CAWARIAGGHEQYF.

This clonotype appeared a few times. A read error may be the cause here, since a much bigger clone is one base away. The chain is built from TRBV5-6 and TRBJ2-3; no clear D gene. Germline V gene data show CDR1 as SGHDT and CDR2 as YYEEEE. This CDR3 has 11 residues. Trimming took off 7 bases at V and 1 base at J, with 4 bases between the two ends. As DNA, the CDR3 is TGTGCCAGCGGCCGCACAGATACGCAGTATTTT. This sequence encodes CASGRTDTQYF.

This clonotype was seen only a few times. V usage is TRBV20-1 and J usage is TRBJ2-5; D perhaps matches TRBD2 (6 bases). Trimming cost V 6 bases and J 5 bases, with 16 bases left between them. Germline values: CDR1 DFQATT, CDR2 SNEGSKA (reference sequence). The CDR3 loop spans 13 amino acids. The CDR3 reads CSAPSSVGETQYF. The DNA of the CDR3 is TGCAGTGCCCCCTCTAGCGTGGGTGAGACCCAGTACTTC.

This rearrangement joins TRBV6-1 to TRBJ2-7; D gene uncertain. This CDR3 has 13 amino acids. Germline loops: CDR1 MNHNS, CDR2 SASEGT. V lost 6 bases and J lost 3, with 12 bases in between. This chain's CDR3 is CASSPGRNYEQYF. The CDR3 DNA is TGTGCCAGCAGCCCCGGACGGAACTACGAGCAGTACTTC.

The chain uses TRBV12-3 or TRBV12-4 and TRBJ1-1; D gene uncertain. V lost 3 bases to trimming and J lost 10 bases, with 21 bases between them. The CDR3 spans 15 residues. The CDR3 loop is CASSLWEGRRTGAFF. In nucleotides, the CDR3 is TGTGCCAGCAGTTTGTGGGAAGGGAGGAGGACGGGAGCTTTCTTT.

This clonotype was counted between two and nine times. The J gene is TRBJ1-1, the V gene TRBV20-1; 8 nucleotides line up with TRBD1. The germline CDR1 and CDR2 sequences are DFQATT and SNEGSKA (reference sequence). V was pared by 7 bases and J by 1 base, with 20 bases of the junction left unmatched. This CDR3 comprises 18 residues. This CDR3 is CSVSLGGTGQGRNTEAFF. The CDR3 region has the DNA TGCAGTGTATCTCTAGGCGGAACTGGACAGGGCCGGAACACTGAAGCTTTCTTT.